This T cell receptor (beta chain) was recovered during a study of shared T cell receptors in the human thymus. The CDR3 spans 17 residues. V dropped 3 bases and J dropped 0; count of bases not matched to a gene: 5. Germline CDR1 is SGHTA and CDR2 is FQGNSA. The data were produced by immunoSEQ multiplex PCR, yet TCRdb's version contains in-frame clones alone and is incomplete. The sample includes some 700,000 clones, around nine tenths of them seen just once. Another study also made use of these data, one on human thymus T cells.

Material: thymocytes. The chain recombines TRBV7-2 with TRBJ2-1; TRBD2 agrees at 10 bases. This clonotype was sampled from a boy younger than two with a congenital heart defect. DNA for the CDR3: TGTGCCAGCAGCTTTAGCGGGAGGCCGAGCTCCTACAATGAGCAGTTCTTC. The encoded protein is CASSFSGRPSSYNEQFF.